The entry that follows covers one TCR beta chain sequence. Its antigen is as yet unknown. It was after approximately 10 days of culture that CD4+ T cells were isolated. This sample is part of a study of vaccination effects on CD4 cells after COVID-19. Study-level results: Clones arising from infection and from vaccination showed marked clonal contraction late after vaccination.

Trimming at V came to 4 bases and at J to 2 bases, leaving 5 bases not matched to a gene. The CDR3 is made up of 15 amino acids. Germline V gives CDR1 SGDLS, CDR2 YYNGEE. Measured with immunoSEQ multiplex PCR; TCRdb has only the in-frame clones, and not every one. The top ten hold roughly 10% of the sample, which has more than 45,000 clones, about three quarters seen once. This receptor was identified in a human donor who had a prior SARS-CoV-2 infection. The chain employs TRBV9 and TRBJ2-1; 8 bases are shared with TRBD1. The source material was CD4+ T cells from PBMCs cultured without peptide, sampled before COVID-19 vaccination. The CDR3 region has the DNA TGTGCCAGCAGCCTTGACAGGGGAACCTACAATGAGCAGTTCTTC. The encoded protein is CASSLDRGTYNEQFF.